Below, one T cell receptor beta chain is given with its context. Its cognate antigen is unknown. This record comes from a study of Graves' ophthalmopathy and Graves' hyperthyroidism. About the study: If no ophthalmopathy appeared within 18 months of follow-up, hyperthyroidism was termed stable. Study results and caveats: Blood also contained most of the expanded thyroid clonotypes above 0.001 frequency. For predicting ophthalmopathy progression, the model had roughly 64% sensitivity and roughly 72% specificity.

Researchers took RNA transcripts and amplified TCR beta CDR3 regions from them. First-round RT-PCR with HTBI primers preceded a second-round multiplex PCR. MiXCR, applied by TCRdb to the multiplex PCR reads, yields one record per CDR3 protein. The sample carries 1 million to 1.3 million distinct CDR3 sequences, less than 45% recorded once. Germline V lookup: CDR1 SQVTM, CDR2 ANQGSEA. This CDR3 is 14 amino acids long. The ends were cut back, 7 bases at V and 1 base at J, with 17 bases in the middle. V and J are TRBV29-1 and TRBJ2-7; D gene ambiguous. The specimen sequenced was peripheral blood or thyroid tissue (not recorded which). The receptor was derived from an adult man with Graves' hyperthyroidism. CDR3 protein: CSDPSRAGSYEQYF. The CDR3 DNA reads TGCAGCGACCCCTCCCGGGCCGGTTCCTACGAGCAGTACTTC.